This TCR beta chain comes out of a study of beta chain features in type 1 diabetes. Study-wide points: Researchers report that Type 1 diabetes patients had moderately but significantly shorter TCRB CDR3s across all four CD4+ subsets. Patients showed naive, central memory and Treg TCRB repertoires that appeared more similar than those of healthy donors.

V was shortened by 5 bases and J by 0 bases, with 14 bases between the two germline ends. The CDR3 covers 15 residues. Germline CDR1 is SGHVS and CDR2 is FNYEAQ. Regarding this clone: Its antigen is currently unknown. The same CDR3 also results from other DNA sequences found in this sample.

Since all of the isolated RNA was reverse transcribed, expressed TCRB transcripts were what got sequenced. Here immunoSEQ multiplex PCR was the method, and the copy in TCRdb shows in-frame clones only, minus some. The sample includes around 250,000 clones, around 26% of them seen just once. The clonotype comes from a man in his thirties or forties in good health. The sample comprised central memory CD4+ T cells from blood. The gene calls are TRBV7-6 and TRBJ2-7; D may be TRBD2 (8 bases). The CDR3 DNA follows: TGTGCCAGCAGCCCGGGGGGGACAGCCTCCTACGAGCAGTACTTC. Its protein product is CASSPGGTASYEQYF. Together with reference TRBV7-6 and TRBJ2-7, the CDR3 gives the full variable domain: GAGVSQSPRYKVTKRGQDVALRCDPISGHVSLYWYRQALGQGPEFLTYFNYEAQQDKSGLPNDRFSAERPEGSISTLTIQRTEQRDSAMYRCASSPGGTASYEQYFGPGTRLTVT.